This is a list of T cell receptor beta chains from one sample in a study of cytomegalovirus exposure and HLA in healthy donors. TCRdb's copy holds only in-frame clones and misses some; the assay was immunoSEQ multiplex PCR. The table shows around 150,000 clones, with roughly 80% occurring only once. The sample taken for sequencing was PBMCs. Every receptor here comes from a man aged 30 to 39 in good health and CMV-seropositive. Both conserved end residues are trimmed from each CDR3. The order of the fields is V gene, clone size, CDR3 protein. Some rows mark clone size as missing; the rest say once, few, many or name a class of expanded clone.

TRBV18	.	ASSPLWGGETNYGYT
TRBV7-2	.	ASSPWDRAYEQY
TRBV19	.	ASSIDRGSNQPQH
TRBV9	.	ASSVDTSGNTDTQY
TRBV28	.	ASSLQSGQETQY
TRBV7-9	.	ASSLPHPSEKILNEQF
TRBV6-5	.	ASSYVGDNEQF
TRBV1	.	TSSQDPTATYEQY
TRBV27	.	ASSLGLAGGQEQY
TRBV28	.	ASTEGSYNSPLH
TRBV5-1	.	ASSSPRDSKYNEQF
TRBV19	once	ASSISGSSYEQY
TRBV28	.	ASSLMVGGGGYT
TRBV28	.	ASRGGLNEKLF
TRBV10-2	medium-sized	ASSEDSLNTEAF
TRBV19	.	ASSPIWGETNEKLF
TRBV13	.	ASRRQGENTIY
TRBV6-6	few	ASGLQGNLGANVLT
TRBV30	.	AWKLAGGTFNEQF
TRBV15	.	ATSRDGTGATQY
TRBV19	.	ASLDRVDQPQH
TRBV4-1	.	ASSPTKTGWVETQY
TRBV5-6	.	ASSYRDPYGYT
TRBV5-1	few	ASSLYAAPSSGELF
TRBV18	.	ASSPRGGGGGTEAF
TRBV20-1	few	SATGGETQY
TRBV5-1	.	ASSLEGRQGRYEQY
TRBV2	once	ASTGQDNEQF
TRBV30	.	AWSPIPAGNQETQY